A single T cell receptor beta chain is shown here with its context. The antigen is undetermined. No infections or other immune events were documented during collection. The data originate from a study of identifying expanded T cells in peripheral blood. Germline assignment: CDR1 SGHDT and CDR2 YYEEEE. The CDR3 contains 13 residues. Trimming took off 4 bases at V and 2 bases at J, with 7 bases between the two ends. Study results and caveats: Variance in clone template counts between approximately 2-week samples significantly increased with total template count across all healthy donors.

Measured with immunoSEQ multiplex PCR; TCRdb has only the in-frame clones, and not every one. This sample has about 100,000 clones, with around nine tenths found just once. The source of this sequence is a person aged 18 to 70 in good health. Material for sequencing was blood. This chain uses TRBV5-6 with TRBJ1-5, with D unresolved. CDR3 DNA sequence: TGTGCCAGCAGCCGTGGGGGCAATCAGCCCCAGCATTTT. Translation: CASSRGGNQPQHF.